The 23 T cell receptor beta chains reported below all come from one sample, sequenced in a study of blood T cell repertoires in COVID-19. Method: immunoSEQ multiplex PCR; TCRdb's copy keeps in-frame clones and lacks some. The repertoire holds 130,000 to 150,000 clones, with over 70% as singletons. The source material was PBMCs or T cells enriched from blood (not recorded which). The source is a man aged 60 to 69 who had recovered from COVID-19.

The V gene is TRBV28, the J gene TRBJ2-7; D call uncertain. V was pared by 0 bases and J by 6 bases, with 6 bases between. Germline values: CDR1 MDHEN, CDR2 SYDVKM. There are 12 residues in the CDR3. The CDR3 DNA reads as TGTGCCAGCAGTTTATGGGGCCGCGAGCAGTACTTC. This codes for CASSLWGREQYF.

V and J are TRBV9 and TRBJ2-7; the match to TRBD2 covers 7 bases. The germline gives CDR1 SGDLS, CDR2 YYNGEE. This CDR3 comprises 12 residues. The CDR3 is CARREGVYEQYF. The CDR3 coding sequence is TGTGCAAGGAGGGAGGGAGTCTACGAGCAGTACTTC.

The rearrangement joins TRBV5-1 to TRBJ1-4; 7 bases fit TRBD1. Trimming took 0 bases from V and 4 from J; bases not matched to a gene: 3. The CDR3 is 15 residues long. Germline CDR1 SGHRS, CDR2 YFSETQ. The CDR3, as DNA: TGCGCCAGCAGCTTGGAAGGGGGCGTTAATGAAAAACTGTTTTTT. The encoded protein is CASSLEGGVNEKLFF.

The chain employs TRBV6-5 and TRBJ2-6; 7 bases align to TRBD2. Germline V gene data show CDR1 as MNHEY and CDR2 as SVGAGI. CDR3 length: 13 amino acids. V shed 7 bases, J shed 4 bases, and the junction held 1 base outside the gene matches. Here the CDR3 DNA reads TGTGCCAGCAAGGGAGGGGGGGCCAACGTCCTGACTTTC. This encodes CASKGGGANVLTF.

This sequence joins TRBV18 and TRBJ1-3; D gene uncertain. CDR1 and CDR2 from the germline V gene are KGHSH and LQKENI. The CDR3 has 14 residues. V was clipped by 5 bases and J by 6 bases, with 14 bases between them. CDR3 in amino acids: CASSSNRGLNTIYF. The CDR3 bases are TGTGCCAGCTCATCCAACAGAGGGTTAAACACCATATATTTT. The full variable domain, in which reference TRBV18 and TRBJ1-3 provide the parts outside the CDR3, is NAGVMQNPRHLVRRRGQEARLRCSPMKGHSHVYWYRQLPEEGLKFMVYLQKENIIDESGMPKERFSAEFPKEGPSILRIQQVVRGDSAAYFCASSSNRGLNTIYFGEGSWLTVV.

A few counts support this clone. This chain joins TRBV6-5 and TRBJ1-4, with TRBD1 identical over 7 bases. Germline CDR1 and CDR2: MNHEY and SVGAGI. The length of the CDR3 is 13 residues. With 6 bases clipped from V and 15 bases from J, the junction kept 13 bases outside the gene matches. CDR3 residues: CASSRDSLAFMFF. CDR3 nucleotide sequence: TGTGCCAGCAGCCGGGACAGTTTGGCCTTTATGTTTTTT.

This clone has only one observation. The chain combines TRBV12-3 or TRBV12-4 with TRBJ1-5; a weak D match, TRBD1 (5 bases). There are 13 residues in the CDR3. Trimming removed 3 bases from V and 7 bases from J, with 10 bases in between. In DNA form, the CDR3 reads TGTGCCAGCAGTTTCGGGGGGAAGCAGCCCCAGCATTTT. Translation gives CASSFGGKQPQHF.

The chain uses TRBV27 and TRBJ1-5; the D gene is possibly TRBD1 (6 bases). The V end was cut by 4 bases, the J end by 6 bases, with 10 bases between. Germline-derived CDR1 and CDR2 are MNHEY and SMNVEV (reference sequence). The CDR3 is 13 amino acids. CDR3 in amino acids: CASSSAGAQPQHF. The CDR3 DNA reads as TGTGCCAGCAGTTCGGCAGGGGCTCAGCCCCAGCATTTT.

This chain uses TRBV5-6 with TRBJ2-3; possibly TRBD1 for D (5 bases). V lost 4 bases and J lost 3, with 6 bases in between. Per germline, CDR1 SGHDT and CDR2 YYEEEE. This CDR3 has 12 amino acids. The CDR3 region has the DNA TGTGCCAGCAGCCCAGGGACAGATACGCAGTATTTT. As protein: CASSPGTDTQYF.

J is TRBJ2-7 and V is TRBV30, with 8 positions matching TRBD1. The germline V gene has CDR1 GTSNPN and CDR2 SVGIG (reference sequence). Trimming took 5 bases from V and 5 from J; bases not matched to a gene: 5. The CDR3 covers 12 residues. In nucleotides, the CDR3 is TGTGCCTGGTCGACAGGGGTGAACGAGCAGTACTTC. This gives the protein CAWSTGVNEQYF.

The count of this clone is one. The chain carries TRBV7-8 and TRBJ2-7; 7 bases map to TRBD1. This CDR3 region has 14 residues. Losses at the gene ends were 5 bases for V and 3 bases for J; bases not matched to a gene: 7. Germline assignment: CDR1 SGHVS and CDR2 FQNEAQ. The CDR3 loop is CASSHPGTVYEQYF. The CDR3 DNA sequence: TGTGCCAGCAGCCACCCCGGGACAGTCTACGAGCAGTACTTC.

This chain links TRBV18 with TRBJ2-7; possible D gene TRBD1, 5 bases. Between the trimmed V and J ends, which lost 1 base and 0 bases, there was a span of 16 bases. The CDR3 is 17 residues long. Germline lookup yields CDR1 KGHSH and CDR2 LQKENI. CDR3 loop: CASSPRSRVADSYEQYF. The CDR3 DNA reads as TGTGCCAGCTCACCACGGTCCAGGGTGGCCGACTCCTACGAGCAGTACTTC. Full variable domain (missing parts from reference TRBV18 and TRBJ2-7): NAGVMQNPRHLVRRRGQEARLRCSPMKGHSHVYWYRQLPEEGLKFMVYLQKENIIDESGMPKERFSAEFPKEGPSILRIQQVVRGDSAAYFCASSPRSRVADSYEQYFGPGTRLTVT.

This chain links TRBV29-1 with TRBJ1-1; D is perhaps TRBD1 (5 bases). Germline CDR1 is SQVTM and CDR2 is ANQGSEA. Trimming pared 5 bases from V and 1 base from J, leaving 5 bases between. CDR3 length equals 11 residues. Written as DNA, the CDR3 is TGCAGCGTTACAGGGAACACTGAAGCTTTCTTT. It translates to CSVTGNTEAFF.

This chain uses TRBV3-1 (or the pseudogene TRBV3-2) with TRBJ1-6; D not resolved. This CDR3 is 13 amino acids long. CDR1 is LGHDT and CDR2 is YNNKEL in the germline V gene (reference sequence). Trimming cost V 1 base and J 13 bases, with 11 bases left between them. The CDR3 region is CASSQATASPLHF. CDR3 coding DNA: TGTGCCAGCAGCCAAGCTACCGCCTCGCCCCTCCACTTT.

This clone was seen only a few times. The rearrangement uses TRBV2 and TRBJ1-5; D remains unclear. Germline CDR1 reads SNHLY; CDR2 reads FYNNEI. The CDR3 runs 12 residues. Deletions cut 3 bases from V and 7 bases from J, with 7 bases between. CDR3 in amino acids: CASSDRWQPQHF. CDR3 DNA: TGTGCCAGCAGTGACAGGTGGCAGCCCCAGCATTTT.

The chain links TRBV30 to TRBJ2-5; a possible D gene is TRBD1 (8 bases). Germline V lookup: CDR1 GTSNPN, CDR2 SVGIG (reference sequence). This CDR3 is built from 16 residues. Trimming took off 6 bases at V and 5 bases at J, with 25 bases between the two ends. The CDR3 loop reads CACRTGRRGGRETQYF. The CDR3 DNA follows: TGTGCCTGTCGGACAGGGAGGAGGGGGGGCCGTGAGACCCAGTACTTC.

V usage is TRBV20-1 and J usage is TRBJ1-6; D unresolved. Trimming removed 3 bases from V and 0 bases from J, with 15 bases in between. Germline assignment: CDR1 DFQATT and CDR2 SNEGSKA (reference sequence). The CDR3 covers 17 residues. The CDR3 region has the DNA TGCAGTGCTAGTAACAGCCTAAGACCCTCCTATAATTCACCCCTCCACTTT. Amino acid sequence: CSASNSLRPSYNSPLHF.

This chain uses TRBV3-1 (or the pseudogene TRBV3-2) with TRBJ2-7, with 8 bases lining up with TRBD1. CDR1 and CDR2 (germline): LGHDT, YNNKEL (reference sequence). CDR3 size: 15 residues. V trimming: 3 bases; J trimming: 3 bases; junction bases outside the gene matches: 7. The CDR3 protein is CASSHRTGINYEQYF. The CDR3 DNA sequence: TGTGCCAGCAGCCATAGGACAGGGATAAACTACGAGCAGTACTTC.

CDR3 region: CASSQLSGELFF. DNA for the CDR3: TGTGCCAGCAGTCAGTTATCCGGGGAGCTGTTTTTT. The genes are TRBV2 and TRBJ2-2, with D uncertain. V dropped 5 bases and J dropped 6 bases, with 7 bases sitting between them. The CDR3 is made up of 12 amino acids. Germline assignment: CDR1 SNHLY and CDR2 FYNNEI.

This clone was seen a few times. The CDR3 loop reads CASSLHGGEQYF. The CDR3 DNA follows: TGTGCCAGCAGCTTACACGGGGGCGAGCAGTACTTC. The chain combines TRBV7-9 with TRBJ2-7; maybe TRBD2 (6 bases). The CDR3 totals 12 residues. The V gene's germline CDR1 is SEHNR and CDR2 FQNEAQ (reference sequence). V was cut by 2 bases and J by 6 bases, with 8 bases left in between.

The gene calls are TRBV12-3 or TRBV12-4 and TRBJ2-3, with TRBD2 matching 7 bases. V trimming: 3 bases; J trimming: 6 bases; junction bases outside the gene matches: 3. The CDR3 is 13 amino acids. The CDR3 loop is CASSFLLADTQYF. The CDR3 region has the DNA TGTGCCAGCAGTTTCTTACTAGCGGATACGCAGTATTTT.

This clone was counted once. The J gene is TRBJ1-1, the V gene TRBV4-1; TRBD1 is a possible D gene (5 bases). Germline-derived CDR1 and CDR2 are MGHRA and YSYEKL. CDR3 size: 13 residues. V lost 0 bases and J 5 bases, leaving 7 bases between the germline ends. The CDR3 region has the DNA TGCGCCAGCAGCCAAGAGGAGGGGACTGAAGCTTTCTTT. It translates to CASSQEEGTEAFF.

The V and J genes are TRBV19 and TRBJ1-2; perhaps TRBD1 as D (5 bases). V was trimmed by 6 bases and J by 2 bases, leaving 16 bases between them. CDR3 length: 15 residues. Per the germline V gene, CDR1 is LNHDA and CDR2 is SQIVND (reference sequence). DNA of the CDR3: TGTGCCAGTAGCCGAATAGGGGATCTGAACTATGGCTACACCTTC. Translated, it gives CASSRIGDLNYGYTF.